A selection of T cell receptor beta chains follows, all from one sample in a study of blood T cell repertoires in COVID-19. Using immunoSEQ multiplex PCR, the repertoire was profiled, and TCRdb retains in-frame clones only, with some absent. The sample contains 70,000 to 85,000 clones, more than 90% of which appear only once. The sample comprised peripheral blood. The receptors were sampled from a human donor in a cohort sampled during active COVID-19. Both conserved end residues are trimmed from each CDR3. Fields, in order: CDR3 protein, V gene.

CDR3aa: ASSLSTSGQYEQY; v_gene: TRBV28
CDR3aa: ASSPRLAKADTQY; v_gene: TRBV28
CDR3aa: AWGLAEETQY; v_gene: TRBV30
CDR3aa: ASSSQLNTEAF; v_gene: TRBV12-3/TRBV12-4
CDR3aa: ASSFDGQHNEQF; v_gene: TRBV2
CDR3aa: ASSYWTSGSYEQY; v_gene: TRBV6-2/TRBV6-3
CDR3aa: ASMLSTEAF; v_gene: TRBV2
CDR3aa: ASSFGTSGGNEQF; v_gene: TRBV27
CDR3aa: ASSPTWGRGEQY; v_gene: TRBV9
CDR3aa: ASSPPGLAAETQY; v_gene: TRBV18
CDR3aa: ASSLTGILTDTQY; v_gene: TRBV5-6
CDR3aa: ASRDRQGASTGELF; v_gene: TRBV6-6
CDR3aa: ASSPTGLNEKLF; v_gene: TRBV18
CDR3aa: ASSETSAYEQY; v_gene: TRBV6-1
CDR3aa: ASSLSGWRERPEGETQY; v_gene: TRBV27
CDR3aa: ASSQSGHTYNEQF; v_gene: TRBV3-1/TRBV3-2
CDR3aa: ASSPLAGPGSYEQY; v_gene: TRBV28
CDR3aa: ASSAPGGLGNTIY; v_gene: TRBV9